This T cell receptor beta chain was captured in a study of control samples from healthy donors and cancer patients. CDR1 LGHDT and CDR2 YNNKEL come from the germline V gene (reference sequence). This CDR3 comprises 17 residues. The V gene end was trimmed by 2 bases and the J gene end by 2 bases; junction bases not matched to a gene: 5. Assay: immunoSEQ multiplex PCR; the TCRdb copy retains only in-frame clones and omits some. Counted here are approximately 230,000 clones, approximately 80% occurring once; the ten biggest clones make up 13%. This clone showed up just a few times. The sequenced sample was PBMCs. The chain carries TRBV3-1 (or the pseudogene TRBV3-2) and TRBJ2-4; 11 bases line up with TRBD2. The receptor was isolated from a woman in her sixties with lung cancer. In nucleotides, the CDR3 is TGTGCCAGCAGCCAACAGGGGACTAGCGGCCCCAAAAACATTCAGTACTTC. The encoded protein is CASSQQGTSGPKNIQYF.